This TCR beta chain derives from a study of response to subunit inactivated influenza vaccine. Study-wide findings and caveats: Each seasonal influenza vaccination recruits few new T cells, the authors suggested.

Each CDR3 protein is one row after TCRdb ran MiXCR on the RT-PCR reads. Of 450,000 to 550,000 distinct CDR3 sequences listed, roughly 27% were seen once; the top ten hold around 2%. CDR3 length: 15 residues. V gave up 6 bases and J gave up 14 bases; unmatched junction bases: 17. The germline gives CDR1 SGHTA, CDR2 FQGNSA. This clonotype was seen more than once but under ten times. Its antigen is unknown. Source: CD4+ T cells sorted from PBMCs, taken less than 6 days after vaccination. The chain joins TRBV7-2 to TRBJ2-1; TRBD1 matches at 9 bases. This TCR came from a middle-aged man who received an inactivated influenza vaccine. DNA of the CDR3: TGTGCCAGCAGGCCTACGGGACAGGGACGTCTTGGGAAGTTCTTC. Residues: CASRPTGQGRLGKFF.